The entry below describes one TCR beta chain. This specimen belongs to a study of T cell responses to AZD1222 COVID-19 vaccine. TCRdb's copy holds only in-frame clones and misses some; the assay was immunoSEQ multiplex PCR. The sample records 150,000 to 200,000 clones, under 95% being singletons. J was trimmed by 5 bases and V by 1 base; bases with no gene match: 2. The germline V gene has CDR1 KGHSH and CDR2 LQKENI. The CDR3 has 14 residues. The chain links TRBV18 to TRBJ1-1, with 9 bases identical to TRBD1. The material sequenced was peripheral blood, taken on day 0 of MenACWY control vaccination. This receptor was taken from an adult in good health. This CDR3 is CASSPRTGETEAFF. The CDR3, as DNA: TGTGCCAGCTCACCACGGACAGGGGAAACTGAAGCTTTCTTT.